One sample yielded the 26 T cell receptor beta chains listed below, sequenced in a study of blood T cell repertoires in COVID-19. The method was immunoSEQ multiplex PCR; TCRdb's version includes in-frame clones alone and lacks a portion of them. The sample contains nearly 110,000 clones, over 60% of which appear only once. Material for sequencing was peripheral blood. The receptors here all came from a man between 65 and 85 years old with acute or convalescent COVID-19.

The chain is built from TRBV7-2 and TRBJ1-6, with D perhaps matching TRBD1 (5 bases). CDR1 and CDR2 (germline): SGHTA, FQGNSA. CDR3 length equals 13 residues. V shed 4 bases and J shed 12 bases, with 13 bases lying between them. The CDR3 region is CASSSDSRQPLHF. The DNA for the CDR3 is TGTGCCAGCAGCTCAGACAGCCGTCAACCCCTCCACTTT.

The chain carries TRBV7-9 and TRBJ2-2; D remains unclear. Germline V CDR1 and CDR2: SEHNR, FQNEAQ (reference sequence). V dropped 0 bases and J dropped 3 bases, with 8 bases sitting between them. The CDR3 loop spans 15 amino acids. The CDR3 sequence: CASSLAFRDTGELFF. DNA of the CDR3: TGTGCCAGCAGCTTAGCGTTCCGGGACACCGGGGAGCTGTTTTTT.

V usage is TRBV19 and J usage is TRBJ1-1, with a tentative D call TRBD1 (5 bases). This CDR3 region has 15 residues. Trimming removed 3 bases at V and 0 bases at J, with 11 bases between. CDR1 and CDR2 (germline): LNHDA, SQIVND (reference sequence). The CDR3 DNA follows: TGTGCCAGTAGTATGCACACAGGTCTGAACACTGAAGCTTTCTTT. Its translation is CASSMHTGLNTEAFF.

J is TRBJ2-1 and V is TRBV11-2; D is uncertain. The CDR3 is 14 amino acids. Germline CDR1 and CDR2: SGHAT and FQNNGV. Deletions cut 0 bases from V and 8 bases from J, with 11 bases between. The chain's CDR3 is CASSLEPRRYEQFF. In nucleotides, the CDR3 is TGTGCCAGCAGCTTAGAACCTAGGAGATATGAGCAGTTCTTC.

The chain combines TRBV18 with TRBJ2-2; TRBD2 matches at 7 bases. J was trimmed by 0 bases and V by 3 bases; bases with no gene match: 10. The length of the CDR3 is 18 residues. Germline-derived CDR1 and CDR2 are KGHSH and LQKENI. The CDR3 region is CASSPARTAGANTGELFF. Written as DNA, the CDR3 is TGTGCCAGCTCACCCGCGAGGACGGCGGGAGCGAACACCGGGGAGCTGTTTTTT.

V and J are TRBV5-1 and TRBJ1-5; possibly TRBD1 for D (6 bases). The germline V gene encodes CDR1 SGHRS and CDR2 YFSETQ. The V and J ends lost 7 bases and 1 base respectively, with 9 bases between them. CDR3 length equals 13 residues. The CDR3 DNA reads TGCGCCAGCCGTCAGGGGAGCAATCAGCCCCAGCATTTT. It is translated as CASRQGSNQPQHF.

The V gene is TRBV7-9, the J gene TRBJ2-2; D is unclear. This CDR3 is built from 13 residues. V lost 6 bases, J lost 5 bases, and 10 bases lay in between. Germline V CDR1 and CDR2: SEHNR, FQNEAQ (reference sequence). The CDR3 region has the DNA TGTGCCAGCAGTCATCAGGAAACCGGGGAGCTGTTTTTT. Encoded protein: CASSHQETGELFF. Complete variable domain (other parts from reference TRBV7-9 and TRBJ2-2): DTGVSQNPRHKITKRGQNVTFRCDPISEHNRLYWYRQTLGQGPEFLTYFQNEAQLEKSRLLSDRFSAERPKGSFSTLEIQRTEQGDSAMYLCASSHQETGELFFGEGSRLTVL.

The rearrangement joins TRBV3-1 (or the pseudogene TRBV3-2) to TRBJ2-7; 11 positions agree with TRBD1. The CDR3 totals 14 residues. Trimming took 6 bases from V and 0 from J; bases not matched to a gene: 1. The germline gives CDR1 LGHDT, CDR2 YNNKEL (reference sequence). The DNA for the CDR3 is TGTGCCAGCAGAGGGACAGGGGGCTCCTACGAGCAGTACTTC. Protein: CASRGTGGSYEQYF.

The chain combines TRBV7-3 with TRBJ1-6; TRBD1 matches 8 bases. From germline, CDR1 is SGHTA and CDR2 FQGTGA. Unmatched junction bases numbered 10, after V lost 7 bases and J lost 5 bases. CDR3 length equals 16 residues. The CDR3 reads CASTRSDRAHNSPLHF. CDR3 in DNA: TGTGCCAGCACCCGTTCGGACAGGGCCCATAATTCACCCCTCCACTTT.

This clone has just a few counts. This chain connects TRBV5-8 to TRBJ2-1; 7 bases are shared with TRBD1. The CDR3 extends over 12 amino acids. The trim removed 4 bases at V and 11 bases at J, leaving 6 bases unmatched. In germline, CDR1 is SGHTS, CDR2 YDEGEE. This chain's CDR3 is CASSLRTGQQFF. The CDR3 DNA is TGTGCCAGCAGCCTTCGGACAGGTCAGCAGTTCTTC.

The chain uses TRBV2 and TRBJ1-2; TRBD1 aligns across 7 bases. Per germline, CDR1 SNHLY and CDR2 FYNNEI. The CDR3 totals 14 residues. V gave up 3 bases and J gave up 7 bases; unmatched junction bases: 8. DNA for the CDR3: TGTGCCAGCAGTGAGACAGGGAACGATGTTGGCTACACCTTC. Amino acids: CASSETGNDVGYTF.

The rearrangement uses TRBV18 and TRBJ1-2; D unresolved. The V gene's germline CDR1 is KGHSH and CDR2 LQKENI. The CDR3 extends over 14 amino acids. V shed 2 bases and J shed 6 bases, with 13 bases lying between them. CDR3 loop: CASSPNAKGDGYTF. The DNA for the CDR3 is TGTGCCAGCTCACCAAATGCGAAGGGAGATGGCTACACCTTC.

This clone was counted only a few times. The J gene is TRBJ2-5, the V gene TRBV9, with TRBD1 as a possible D gene (5 bases). The CDR3 is 14 residues long. V lost 2 bases to trimming and J lost 4 bases, with 12 bases between them. Germline values: CDR1 SGDLS, CDR2 YYNGEE. The chain's CDR3 is CASSVQGVGETQYF. The CDR3 DNA reads as TGTGCCAGCAGCGTGCAGGGCGTAGGAGAGACCCAGTACTTC.

In nucleotides, the CDR3 is TGTGCCAGCAGCTTAGAGACTTTGCGGTCACCCCTCCACTTT. Protein: CASSLETLRSPLHF. The chain carries TRBV11-2 and TRBJ1-6; D remains ambiguous. The CDR3 consists of 14 residues. Deletions cut 0 bases from V and 10 bases from J, with 10 bases between. Per the germline V gene, CDR1 is SGHAT and CDR2 is FQNNGV.

V and J are TRBV2 and TRBJ1-6; D gene uncertain. The CDR3 spans 15 residues. V was cut by 6 bases and J by 7 bases, with 16 bases left in between. Per the germline V gene, CDR1 is SNHLY and CDR2 is FYNNEI. The CDR3 DNA reads TGTGCCAGCAGCCTTAAAGGTGCGGAGAATTCACCCCTCCACTTT. Its translation: CASSLKGAENSPLHF. Based on the CDR3 plus reference TRBV2 and TRBJ1-6, the full variable domain is EPEVTQTPSHQVTQMGQEVILRCVPISNHLYFYWYRQILGQKVEFLVSFYNNEISEKSEIFDDQFSVERPDGSNFTLKIRSTKLEDSAMYFCASSLKGAENSPLHFGNGTRLTVT.

The rearrangement joins TRBV7-3 to TRBJ2-3; possibly TRBD2 for D (6 bases). The CDR3 is made up of 16 amino acids. The V end was cut by 4 bases, the J end by 1 base, with 15 bases between. Per germline, CDR1 SGHTA and CDR2 FQGTGA. CDR3 sequence: CASSSGSGLGTDTQYF. CDR3 nucleotides: TGTGCCAGCAGCTCGGGTAGCGGCCTGGGCACAGATACGCAGTATTTT.

The rearrangement joins TRBV28 to TRBJ2-5, with 9 bases matching TRBD2. Unmatched junction bases numbered 9, after V lost 2 bases and J lost 5 bases. CDR1 MDHEN and CDR2 SYDVKM come from the germline V gene. CDR3 length: 16 residues. CDR3 region: CASSLPTGGGAETQYF. In DNA, the CDR3 is TGTGCCAGCAGTTTACCTACTGGCGGGGGGGCTGAGACCCAGTACTTC.

J is TRBJ1-2 and V is TRBV9, with TRBD1 matching 9 bases. CDR1 SGDLS and CDR2 YYNGEE come from the germline V gene. V trimming: 3 bases; J trimming: 7 bases; junction bases outside the gene matches: 4. The CDR3 runs 13 residues. In DNA, the CDR3 is TGTGCCAGCAGCGAACAGGGGGCCGGTGGCTACACCTTC. This gives the protein CASSEQGAGGYTF.

The chain employs TRBV19 and TRBJ2-2, with D hard to call. The germline V and J ends were trimmed by 3 bases and 6 bases, with 11 bases remaining between them. The germline V gene has CDR1 LNHDA and CDR2 SQIVND (reference sequence). This CDR3 is built from 14 residues. The CDR3 nucleotides are TGTGCCAGTAGTATTGGGTCCAGGCCCGGGGAGCTGTTTTTT. It is translated as CASSIGSRPGELFF.

This chain joins TRBV2 and TRBJ2-5; possible D gene TRBD2, 6 bases. Germline lookup yields CDR1 SNHLY and CDR2 FYNNEI. CDR3 length: 15 amino acids. Trimming removed 4 bases from V and 1 base from J, with 13 bases in between. The chain's CDR3 is CASSGGRRVQETQYF. The CDR3 nucleotides are TGTGCCAGCAGTGGGGGCAGGAGGGTCCAAGAGACCCAGTACTTC.

The rearrangement links TRBV4-2 to TRBJ2-3; D is possibly TRBD2 (5 bases). CDR1 and CDR2 (germline): LGHNA, YNFKEQ. V lost 3 bases and J 0 bases, leaving 16 bases between the germline ends. The CDR3 totals 17 residues. This chain's CDR3 is CASSQDAGGRSTDTQYF. The DNA for the CDR3 is TGTGCCAGCAGCCAGGACGCGGGTGGGCGAAGCACAGATACGCAGTATTTT.

The chain joins TRBV29-1 to TRBJ2-7; 8 nucleotides agree with TRBD1. The CDR3 runs to 15 residues. Germline CDR1 reads SQVTM; CDR2 reads ANQGSEA. Trimming took 3 bases from V and 2 from J; bases not matched to a gene: 9. This chain's CDR3 is CSVDFWQGATYEQYF. CDR3 in DNA: TGCAGCGTTGACTTCTGGCAGGGGGCAACCTACGAGCAGTACTTC.

The chain has TRBV11-2 and TRBJ1-5; 8 nucleotides align to TRBD1. Losses at the gene ends were 0 bases for V and 6 bases for J; bases not matched to a gene: 4. Germline V CDR1 and CDR2: SGHAT, FQNNGV. The CDR3 is 15 residues long. CDR3 region: CASSLDGQGRQPQHF. The CDR3 region has the DNA TGTGCCAGCAGCTTAGACGGACAGGGCCGTCAGCCCCAGCATTTT. The variable domain in full, with the rest retrieved from reference TRBV11-2 and TRBJ1-5, is EAGVAQSPRYKIIEKRQSVAFWCNPISGHATLYWYQQILGQGPKLLIQFQNNGVVDDSQLPKDRFSAERLKGVDSTLKIQPAKLEDSAVYLCASSLDGQGRQPQHFGDGTRLSIL.

The chain uses TRBV5-1 and TRBJ1-4; D is unresolved. The CDR3 covers 14 residues. V lost 0 bases, J lost 6 bases, and 9 bases lay in between. Looked up from germline, CDR1 is SGHRS and CDR2 is YFSETQ. This CDR3 reads CASSLAGLDEKLFF. The CDR3 DNA sequence: TGCGCCAGCAGCTTGGCCGGGTTGGATGAAAAACTGTTTTTT.

This chain uses TRBV21-1 with TRBJ2-5; the D segment call TRBD2 is taken from the table without a DNA check. TRBV21-1 is labeled a pseudogene. CDR3 length: 12 amino acids. The CDR3 sequence: CAGTAGAETQYF. In DNA, the CDR3 is TGTGCCGGGACGGCGGGGGCCGAAACCCAGTACTTC.

The chain has TRBV19 and TRBJ2-1, with 8 bases that match TRBD1. Per the germline V gene, CDR1 is LNHDA and CDR2 is SQIVND (reference sequence). CDR3 length equals 14 residues. V trimming: 10 bases; J trimming: 3 bases; junction bases outside the gene matches: 8. CDR3 loop: CATRGQGIYNEQFF. CDR3 DNA sequence: TGTGCCACCCGAGGACAGGGAATCTACAATGAGCAGTTCTTC.